Each of the 2 T cell receptor beta chains below was sequenced from the same sample in a study of T cells in Graves' hyperthyroidism and ophthalmopathy. Researchers amplified the TCR beta CDR3 regions from RNA transcripts. The study used the HTBI primer set for a first-round RT-PCR of the TCR CDR3. TCRdb ran MiXCR on the multiplex PCR reads and lists one entry per CDR3 protein. The data contain more than 650,000 distinct CDR3 sequences, 12% to 15% of them singletons. The material sequenced was blood. The receptors were sampled from a woman in her late teens or twenties with Graves' hyperthyroidism.

The CDR3 loop reads CASSDPGARIYGNTEAFF. CDR3 DNA: TGTGCCAGCAGCGACCCCGGGGCCCGGATATACGGAAACACTGAAGCTTTCTTT. The chain uses TRBV7-2 and TRBJ1-1; a weak D match, TRBD1 (5 bases). Germline V gene data show CDR1 as SGHTA and CDR2 as FQGNSA. The CDR3 consists of 18 residues. V dropped 5 bases and J dropped 2 bases, with 24 bases sitting between them.

This clonotype has a count of ten or more. The gene calls are TRBV12-3 or TRBV12-4 and TRBJ1-3, with D possibly being TRBD1 (5 bases). This CDR3 has 14 residues. The V end was cut by 3 bases, the J end by 2 bases, with 8 bases between. In DNA, the CDR3 is TGTGCCAGCAGTTTTGGGGGAGCTGGAAACACCATATATTTT. It specifies CASSFGGAGNTIYF.